A single sample is the source of the 21 T cell receptor beta chains below, sequenced in a study of blood T cell repertoires in COVID-19 (dated by TCRdb to 2020 to 2022). The library was generated by the immunoSEQ multiplex PCR assay. In TCRdb, the immuneACCESS table is reduced to in-frame sequences with V and J assigned. These tables do not hold every clone; where another copy was compared, an unresolved V gene accounts for under half, and the others remain unexplained. The sample table holds over 200,000 clones, of which about 90% were seen once. 2% to 3% of the sample is taken by the ten largest. The specimen sequenced was peripheral blood. These TCRs come from a man between 25 and 39 years old with COVID-19, enrolled during active disease.

V and J are TRBV16 and TRBJ2-1; D is ambiguous. Per the germline V gene, CDR1 is KGHSY and CDR2 is FQNENV. Trimming left V 4 bases short and J 4 bases short, with 14 bases between. The CDR3 totals 15 residues. CDR3 sequence reads: CASSRGSLDYNEQFF. The CDR3 nucleotides are TGTGCCAGCAGCCGAGGAAGCCTAGATTACAATGAGCAGTTCTTC. Complete variable domain (other parts from reference TRBV16 and TRBJ2-1): GEEVAQTPKHLVRGEGQKAKLYCAPIKGHSYVFWYQQVLKNEFKFLISFQNENVFDETGMPKERFSAKCLPNSPCSLEIQATKLEDSAVYFCASSRGSLDYNEQFFGPGTRLTVL.

V gene TRBV19 combines with J gene TRBJ2-7; D is perhaps TRBD1 (6 bases). From germline, CDR1 is LNHDA and CDR2 SQIVND (reference sequence). The V end was cut by 6 bases, the J end by 5 bases, with 20 bases between. This CDR3 contains 15 residues. The CDR3 region is CASSVGTTEVHEQYF. The CDR3 nucleotides read TGTGCCAGTAGCGTAGGGACAACGGAGGTCCACGAGCAGTACTTC. The full variable domain, its missing parts supplied by reference TRBV19 and TRBJ2-7, is DGGITQSPKYLFRKEGQNVTLSCEQNLNHDAMYWYRQDPGQGLRLIYYSQIVNDFQKGDIAEGYSVSREKKESFPLTVTSAQKNPTAFYLCASSVGTTEVHEQYFGPGTRLTVT.

This sequence joins TRBV4-3 and TRBJ2-1; 7 bases are shared with TRBD2. This CDR3 has 14 residues. V was clipped by 0 bases and J by 8 bases; unmatched bases: 4. The germline V gene encodes CDR1 LGHNA and CDR2 YSLEER. The CDR3 here is CASSQDPAGYEQFF. The DNA for the CDR3 is TGCGCCAGCAGCCAAGACCCAGCGGGATATGAGCAGTTCTTC.

The genes are TRBV11-3 and TRBJ1-1; D ambiguous. The CDR3 extends over 15 amino acids. Trimming removed 2 bases at V and 4 bases at J, with 14 bases between. The germline V gene has CDR1 SGHNT and CDR2 YENEEA. The CDR3 is CASSLSSGMRTEAFF. The CDR3 nucleotides are TGTGCCAGCAGCTTATCCTCCGGGATGCGCACTGAAGCTTTCTTT.

The chain is built from TRBV18 and TRBJ1-1; no reliable D call. The length of the CDR3 is 15 residues. The germline CDR1 and CDR2 sequences are KGHSH and LQKENI. Trimming stripped 6 bases from V and 0 bases from J, with 14 bases between. As DNA, the CDR3 is TGTGCCAGCTCGTTAGACCGGGTCATGAACACTGAAGCTTTCTTT. Translating gives CASSLDRVMNTEAFF.

V and J are TRBV10-1 and TRBJ2-7, with 12 bases aligning to TRBD2. Per the germline V gene, CDR1 is WNHNN and CDR2 is SYGVQD (reference sequence). The CDR3 consists of 16 residues. V lost 5 bases, J lost 2 bases, and 7 bases stayed unmatched. This chain's CDR3 is CASSLKGLAGPYEQYF. The CDR3 coding sequence is TGCGCCAGCAGTCTAAAGGGACTAGCGGGTCCCTACGAGCAGTACTTC.

On this clone: Other nucleotide sequences from this sample produce the same CDR3. V usage is TRBV9 and J usage is TRBJ2-5; a possible D gene is TRBD1 (6 bases). Germline V gene sequence: CDR1 SGDLS, CDR2 YYNGEE. The CDR3 extends over 14 amino acids. The V end was cut by 0 bases, the J end by 1 base, with 7 bases between. CDR3 residues: CASSVGTVQETQYF. CDR3 nucleotide sequence: TGTGCCAGCAGCGTAGGGACAGTCCAAGAGACCCAGTACTTC.

This clone has a single count. The chain employs TRBV27 and TRBJ1-2; 7 nucleotides match TRBD1. Germline CDR1 and CDR2: MNHEY and SMNVEV (reference sequence). The CDR3 has 15 amino acids. Trimming removed 5 bases from V and 4 bases from J; junction bases left unmatched: 10. CDR3 sequence (DNA): TGTGCCAGCAGTCCGTCGACAGGGTGGGCCTATGGCTACACCTTC. Translated, it gives CASSPSTGWAYGYTF.

This rearrangement joins TRBV19 to TRBJ1-5, with D possibly being TRBD1 (6 bases). Germline assignment: CDR1 LNHDA and CDR2 SQIVND (reference sequence). Trimming took off 3 bases at V and 3 bases at J, with 12 bases between the two ends. This CDR3 spans 15 amino acids. The CDR3 reads CASSIGQSNNQPQHF. CDR3 nucleotide sequence: TGTGCCAGTAGTATCGGACAGAGTAACAATCAGCCCCAGCATTTT.

The chain carries TRBV19 and TRBJ2-7, with 13 bases identical to TRBD2. Germline CDR1 reads LNHDA; CDR2 reads SQIVND (reference sequence). This CDR3 is built from 15 residues. The junction had 4 bases not matched to a gene; V was cut back by 5 bases and J by 3 bases. Written as DNA, the CDR3 is TGTGCCAGTAGTTTGACTAGCGGGGGGCACTACGAGCAGTACTTC. Translating it yields CASSLTSGGHYEQYF.

The chain is built from TRBV18 and TRBJ1-2; 7 bases map to TRBD1. This CDR3 spans 16 amino acids. Germline V gene data show CDR1 as KGHSH and CDR2 as LQKENI. Germline trimming cut 3 bases from V and 0 bases from J; bases unmatched to any gene: 7. CDR3 sequence reads: CASSPSDRVPNYGYTF. The CDR3 DNA reads TGTGCCAGCTCACCCTCAGACAGGGTCCCTAACTATGGCTACACCTTC.

The rearrangement joins TRBV7-2 to TRBJ1-3; 8 positions agree with TRBD1. The CDR3 sequence is 17 residues long. Germline CDR1 and CDR2: SGHTA and FQGNSA. The trim removed 6 bases at V and 0 bases at J, leaving 10 bases unmatched. CDR3 coding DNA: TGTGCCAGCAGTCCGGGACAGGACTACGTCTCTGGAAACACCATATATTTT. This translates into CASSPGQDYVSGNTIYF. Full variable domain (outside the CDR3, taken from reference TRBV7-2 and TRBJ1-3): GAGVSQSPSNKVTEKGKDVELRCDPISGHTALYWYRQSLGQGLEFLIYFQGNSAPDKSGLPSDRFSAERTGGSVSTLTIQRTQQEDSAVYLCASSPGQDYVSGNTIYFGEGSWLTVV.

V and J are TRBV29-1 and TRBJ2-7, with D uncertain. Germline V gene data show CDR1 as SQVTM and CDR2 as ANQGSEA. The V end was cut by 5 bases, the J end by 0 bases, with 11 bases between. The CDR3 spans 13 residues. The CDR3 coding sequence is TGCAGCGTTCAACTTGCGATCTCCTACGAGCAGTACTTC. This codes for CSVQLAISYEQYF.

The chain uses TRBV19 and TRBJ1-1, with D hard to call. Trimming cost V 11 bases and J 3 bases, with 19 bases left between them. This CDR3 has 14 amino acids. Germline assignment: CDR1 LNHDA and CDR2 SQIVND (reference sequence). CDR3 sequence reads: CASRGLSAYTEAFF. CDR3 nucleotide sequence: TGTGCCTCCCGAGGGCTTTCGGCGTACACTGAAGCTTTCTTT.

The rearrangement links TRBV24-1 to TRBJ1-4; tentatively, D is TRBD1 (6 bases). The CDR3 totals 14 residues. Per germline, CDR1 KGHDR and CDR2 SFDVKD. V was trimmed by 7 bases and J by 6 bases, leaving 14 bases between them. The CDR3 nucleotides read TGTGCCACCAGCTGGAAACAGGGCCATGAAAAACTGTTTTTT. Amino acids: CATSWKQGHEKLFF.

CDR3 amino acids: CASSEGDRGLGYTF. The CDR3 region has the DNA TGTGCCAGCAGTGAAGGGGACAGGGGGCTTGGCTACACCTTC. The chain uses TRBV6-1 and TRBJ1-2; 12 nucleotides match TRBD1. Per germline, CDR1 MNHNS and CDR2 SASEGT. With 1 base clipped from V and 7 bases from J, the junction kept 1 base outside the gene matches. The CDR3 extends over 14 amino acids.

The chain has TRBV19 and TRBJ1-2; possibly TRBD1 for D (5 bases). V lost 11 bases to trimming and J lost 2 bases, with 12 bases between them. The CDR3 runs to 12 residues. The germline gives CDR1 LNHDA, CDR2 SQIVND (reference sequence). CDR3: CACWGLNYGYTF. As DNA, the CDR3 is TGTGCCTGCTGGGGCTTAAACTATGGCTACACCTTC. The full variable domain, its missing parts supplied by reference TRBV19 and TRBJ1-2, is DGGITQSPKYLFRKEGQNVTLSCEQNLNHDAMYWYRQDPGQGLRLIYYSQIVNDFQKGDIAEGYSVSREKKESFPLTVTSAQKNPTAFYLCACWGLNYGYTFGSGTRLTVV.

The chain combines TRBV5-1 with TRBJ2-4; 7 bases match TRBD1. From germline, CDR1 is SGHRS and CDR2 YFSETQ. This CDR3 has 15 amino acids. J lost 6 bases, V lost 5 bases, and 11 bases had no gene match. The CDR3 protein is CASRDSGGVGNIQYF. The CDR3 nucleotides read TGCGCCAGCAGGGATTCAGGGGGTGTAGGAAACATTCAGTACTTC.

The CDR3 coding sequence is TGTGCCAGTAGAGTAACAACTAACTATGGCTACACCTTC. This codes for CASRVTTNYGYTF. The chain combines TRBV19 with TRBJ1-2; D gene ambiguous. The CDR3 covers 13 residues. V dropped 6 bases and J dropped 0 bases, with 8 bases sitting between them. Germline CDR1 and CDR2: LNHDA and SQIVND (reference sequence).

V gene TRBV27 combines with J gene TRBJ2-7; 12 bases line up with TRBD2. This CDR3 spans 15 amino acids. Germline CDR1 and CDR2: MNHEY and SMNVEV (reference sequence). CDR3 DNA: TGTGCAAGCGGGCTAGCGGGAGGGCCAAGTCCCGAGCAGTACTTC. Its protein product is CASGLAGGPSPEQYF.

The gene calls are TRBV6-1 and TRBJ1-1; 10 nucleotides align to TRBD1. The J segment lost 2 bases and the V segment lost 3 bases, leaving 6 bases of the junction unmatched. The CDR3 is made up of 16 amino acids. CDR1 is MNHNS, CDR2 SASEGT, per germline. CDR3 bases: TGTGCCAGCAGTGACCCCCGACAGGGGGCCAACACTGAAGCTTTCTTT. Protein sequence: CASSDPRQGANTEAFF.